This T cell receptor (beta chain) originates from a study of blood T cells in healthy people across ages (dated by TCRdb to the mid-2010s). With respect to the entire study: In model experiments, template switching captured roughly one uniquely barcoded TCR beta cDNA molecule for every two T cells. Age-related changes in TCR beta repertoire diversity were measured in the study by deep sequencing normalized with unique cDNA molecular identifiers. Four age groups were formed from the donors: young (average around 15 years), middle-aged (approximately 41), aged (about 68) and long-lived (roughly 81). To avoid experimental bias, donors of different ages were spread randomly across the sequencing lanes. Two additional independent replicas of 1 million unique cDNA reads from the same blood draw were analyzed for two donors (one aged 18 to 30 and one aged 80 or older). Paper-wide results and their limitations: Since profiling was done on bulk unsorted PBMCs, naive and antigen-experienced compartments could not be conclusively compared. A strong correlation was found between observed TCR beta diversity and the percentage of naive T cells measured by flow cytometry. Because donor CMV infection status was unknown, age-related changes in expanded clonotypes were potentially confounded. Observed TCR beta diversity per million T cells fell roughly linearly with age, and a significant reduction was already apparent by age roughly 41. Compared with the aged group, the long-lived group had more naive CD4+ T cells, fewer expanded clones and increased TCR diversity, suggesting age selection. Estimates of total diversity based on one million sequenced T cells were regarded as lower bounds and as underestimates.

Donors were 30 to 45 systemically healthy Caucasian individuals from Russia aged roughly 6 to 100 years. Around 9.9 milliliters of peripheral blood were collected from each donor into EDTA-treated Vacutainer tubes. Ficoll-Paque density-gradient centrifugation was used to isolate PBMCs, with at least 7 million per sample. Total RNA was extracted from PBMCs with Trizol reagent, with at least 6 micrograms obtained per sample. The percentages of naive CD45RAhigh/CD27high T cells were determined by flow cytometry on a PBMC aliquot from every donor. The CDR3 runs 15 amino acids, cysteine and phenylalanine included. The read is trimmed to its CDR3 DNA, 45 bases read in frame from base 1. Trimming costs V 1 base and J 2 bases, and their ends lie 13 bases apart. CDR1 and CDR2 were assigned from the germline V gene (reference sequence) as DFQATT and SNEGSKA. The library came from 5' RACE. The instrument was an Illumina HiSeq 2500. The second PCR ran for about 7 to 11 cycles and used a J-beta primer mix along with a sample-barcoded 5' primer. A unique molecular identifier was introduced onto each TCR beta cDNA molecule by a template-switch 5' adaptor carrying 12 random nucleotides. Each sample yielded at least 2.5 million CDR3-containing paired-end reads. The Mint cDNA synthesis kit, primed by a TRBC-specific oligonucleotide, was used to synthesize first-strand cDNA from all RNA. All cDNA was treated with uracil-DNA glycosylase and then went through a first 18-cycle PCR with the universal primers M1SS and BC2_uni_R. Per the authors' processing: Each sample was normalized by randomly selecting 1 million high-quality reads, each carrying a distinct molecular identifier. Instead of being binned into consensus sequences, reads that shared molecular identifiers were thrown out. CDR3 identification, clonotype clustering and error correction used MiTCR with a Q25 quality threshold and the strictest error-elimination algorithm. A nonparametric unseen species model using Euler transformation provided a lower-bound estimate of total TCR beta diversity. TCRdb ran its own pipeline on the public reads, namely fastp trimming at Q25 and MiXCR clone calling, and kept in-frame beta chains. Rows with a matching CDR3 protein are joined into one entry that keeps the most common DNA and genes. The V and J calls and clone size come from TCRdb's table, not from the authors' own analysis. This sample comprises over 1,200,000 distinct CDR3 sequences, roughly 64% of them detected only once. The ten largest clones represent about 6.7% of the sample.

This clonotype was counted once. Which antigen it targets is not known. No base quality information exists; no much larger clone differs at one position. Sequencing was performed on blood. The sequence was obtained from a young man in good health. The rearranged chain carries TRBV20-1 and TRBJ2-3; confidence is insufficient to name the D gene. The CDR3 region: CSARVASWYTDTQYF. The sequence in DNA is TGCAGTGCTAGAGTGGCCAGTTGGTACACAGATACGCAGTATTTT.